The 11 T cell receptor beta chains listed next were all sequenced from one sample in a study of blood T cell repertoires in COVID-19. TCRdb's table, derived via immunoSEQ multiplex PCR, lists solely in-frame clones and lacks some. This sample has roughly 300,000 clones, with roughly 83% found just once. The sequencing sample was made of peripheral blood. These receptors were collected from a human donor with COVID-19, enrolled during active disease. The donor label of this sample is uncertain.

This clone was found once. The rearrangement links TRBV19 to TRBJ1-1; D is possibly TRBD1 (5 bases). Germline values: CDR1 LNHDA, CDR2 SQIVND (reference sequence). The V end was cut by 6 bases, the J end by 7 bases, with 18 bases between. The CDR3 totals 14 residues. CDR3 DNA: TGTGCCAGTAGGTCCGTCGGCAGGGAAAATGAAGCTTTCTTT. As protein: CASRSVGRENEAFF.

The chain employs TRBV5-1 and TRBJ1-1; the match to TRBD1 covers 8 bases. Unmatched junction bases numbered 6, after V lost 0 bases and J lost 5 bases. Per germline, CDR1 SGHRS and CDR2 YFSETQ. The CDR3 is 15 amino acids. The CDR3: CASSLEQGAITEAFF. The DNA for the CDR3 is TGCGCCAGCAGCTTGGAGCAGGGGGCGATTACTGAAGCTTTCTTT.

CDR3 protein: CASRGALSTDTQYF. The CDR3 DNA follows: TGTGCCAGCAGGGGGGCACTGAGCACAGATACGCAGTATTTT. V usage is TRBV28 and J usage is TRBJ2-3; the D gene is possibly TRBD1 (6 bases). Trimming removed 6 bases from V and 0 bases from J, with 10 bases in between. The CDR3 runs to 14 residues. In germline, CDR1 is MDHEN, CDR2 SYDVKM.

The CDR3 DNA reads TGTGCTAGTGGTTTTAACAGTCAAGAGACCCAGTACTTC. Protein: CASGFNSQETQYF. The J gene is TRBJ2-5, the V gene TRBV12-5; D is ambiguous. The CDR3 has 13 residues. Per the germline V gene, CDR1 is LGHNT and CDR2 is FRNRAP. V lost 3 bases and J lost 2, with 7 bases in between.

The chain carries TRBV6-4 and TRBJ2-3; 7 bases line up with TRBD1. This CDR3 region has 14 residues. Per germline, CDR1 MRHNA and CDR2 SNTAGT. With 3 bases clipped from V and 6 bases from J, the junction kept 6 bases outside the gene matches. The CDR3 region is CASSDRAGGDTQYF. Here the CDR3 DNA reads TGTGCCAGCAGTGATCGTGCAGGGGGTGATACGCAGTATTTT.

The chain joins TRBV4-3 to TRBJ2-3; a weak D match, TRBD1 (6 bases). With 0 bases removed from V and 4 bases from J, the gap between germline ends came to 11 bases. The CDR3 spans 15 residues. From germline, CDR1 is LGHNA and CDR2 YSLEER. In nucleotides, the CDR3 is TGCGCCAGCAGCCAAGATAGGCAGGGGCCAGATACGCAGTATTTT. Protein sequence: CASSQDRQGPDTQYF.

This chain joins TRBV5-4 and TRBJ2-2; tentative D call: TRBD1 (6 bases). The germline V gene encodes CDR1 SGHNT and CDR2 YYREEE (reference sequence). The CDR3 runs to 15 residues. Trimming removed 0 bases from V and 3 bases from J, with 9 bases in between. CDR3 DNA: TGTGCCAGCAGCTTGGGTGCAGGGGACACCGGGGAGCTGTTTTTT. This translates into CASSLGAGDTGELFF.

This clone occurred a few times. The chain links TRBV28 to TRBJ2-3; 8 bases fit TRBD1. With V trimmed by 6 bases and J by 5 bases, 7 bases remained unmatched. Per germline, CDR1 MDHEN and CDR2 SYDVKM. CDR3 length: 14 residues. Here the CDR3 reads CASRLTGVGDTQYF. CDR3 nucleotide sequence: TGTGCCAGCAGGCTGACAGGGGTGGGAGATACGCAGTATTTT.

V is TRBV6-5 and J is TRBJ2-4, with 7 bases fitting TRBD2. Germline CDR1 and CDR2: MNHEY and SVGAGI. V was pared by 9 bases and J by 0 bases, with 8 bases of the junction left unmatched. The CDR3 loop spans 15 amino acids. CDR3 DNA: TGTGCCAGTGGGCCTTCGGGGGGAGCCAAAAACATTCAGTACTTC. Translated: CASGPSGGAKNIQYF.

This CDR3 is CASSLERSSGLSYNEQFF. The CDR3 DNA sequence: TGTGCCAGCAGCTTAGAGAGGTCTAGCGGGCTGTCCTACAATGAGCAGTTCTTC. The chain joins TRBV7-9 to TRBJ2-1; TRBD2 agrees at 8 bases. Trimming at V came to 1 base and at J to 1 base, leaving 9 bases not matched to a gene. The CDR3 has 18 residues. Germline values: CDR1 SEHNR, CDR2 FQNEAQ (reference sequence). The full variable domain, with the rest looked up from reference TRBV7-9 and TRBJ2-1, is DTGVSQNPRHKITKRGQNVTFRCDPISEHNRLYWYRQTLGQGPEFLTYFQNEAQLEKSRLLSDRFSAERPKGSFSTLEIQRTEQGDSAMYLCASSLERSSGLSYNEQFFGPGTRLTVL.

The chain couples TRBV27 to TRBJ1-5; TRBD1 matches 10 bases. Germline V gene data show CDR1 as MNHEY and CDR2 as SMNVEV (reference sequence). This CDR3 contains 16 residues. The junction had 8 bases not matched to a gene; V was cut back by 5 bases and J by 4 bases. CDR3 protein: CASSTDRTGGNQPQHF. As DNA, the CDR3 is TGTGCCAGCAGTACCGATCGGACAGGGGGTAATCAGCCCCAGCATTTT.